This is a list of T cell receptor beta chains from one sample in a study of cytomegalovirus exposure and HLA in healthy donors. The table came from immunoSEQ multiplex PCR; TCRdb's copy has only in-frame clones and leaves some out. Here the sample spans under 250,000 clones, more than 65% being singletons. Sequencing was done on a sample of PBMCs. These receptors all stem from a man aged 18-30 years in good health and CMV-seronegative. CDR3s include the opening cysteine and the closing phenylalanine or tryptophan. D genes are given only for firm matches. Only some rows state a clone size, as once, few, many or a class for expanded clones.

D,J,size,V,CDR3,DNA
-,TRBJ2-7,few,TRBV6-1,CASSGVVGYEQYF,TGTGCCAGCAGCGGGGTGGTCGGGTACGAGCAGTACTTC
-,TRBJ1-1,-,TRBV21-1,CASSKWGHPMENTEAFF,TGTGCCAGCAGCAAATGGGGCCACCCGATGGAAAACACTGAAGCTTTCTTT
TRBD2,TRBJ2-5,-,TRBV5-1,CARGREGEETQYF,TGCGCCAGAGGGCGGGAGGGGGAAGAGACCCAGTACTTC
-,TRBJ2-1,-,TRBV27,CASAHIGTSGANEQFF,TGTGCCAGCGCTCATATCGGGACTTCCGGGGCCAATGAGCAGTTCTTC
-,TRBJ2-7,-,TRBV7-9,CASSLSRLDSSYEQYF,TGTGCCAGCAGCTTATCGCGGCTGGATAGCTCCTACGAGCAGTACTTC
TRBD1,TRBJ2-5,-,TRBV7-3,CASSVGQGRETQYF,TGTGCCAGCAGCGTAGGACAGGGTAGGGAGACCCAGTACTTC
TRBD1,TRBJ2-5,-,TRBV5-6,CASSSRIQGRRKETQYF,TGTGCCAGCAGCTCCCGCATACAGGGGCGGAGGAAAGAGACCCAGTACTTC
TRBD1,TRBJ1-3,once,TRBV5-6,CASSPRDRVSGNTIYF,TGTGCCAGCAGCCCACGGGACAGGGTCTCTGGAAACACCATATATTTT
TRBD2,TRBJ2-7,once,TRBV2,CASSVGRGGYEQYF,TGTGCCAGCAGTGTCGGTCGCGGGGGCTACGAGCAGTACTTC
TRBD1,TRBJ1-1,-,TRBV7-9,CASSSRSGTGPSEAFF,TGTGCCAGCAGCTCTCGATCCGGGACAGGGCCCTCAGAAGCTTTCTTT
-,TRBJ2-1,-,TRBV11-3,CASSLRGPYNEQFF,TGTGCCAGCAGCTTAAGGGGCCCATACAATGAGCAGTTCTTC
TRBD2,TRBJ2-3,-,TRBV6-6,CASSYAGVQDTQYF,TGTGCCAGCAGTTACGCGGGAGTGCAAGATACGCAGTATTTT
-,TRBJ2-3,-,TRBV4-1,CASSQVGDRPTDTQYF,TGCGCCAGCAGCCAAGTGGGCGACAGACCCACAGATACGCAGTATTTT
-,TRBJ1-5,-,TRBV6-5,CASTPYRVNQPQHF,TGTGCCAGTACCCCCTACAGGGTTAATCAGCCCCAGCATTTT
-,TRBJ2-3,-,TRBV6-5,CASKTIGTADTQYF,TGTGCCAGCAAGACAATCGGGACTGCAGATACGCAGTATTTT
-,TRBJ2-7,few,TRBV5-1,CASSLGTVDLYEQYF,TGCGCCAGCAGCTTGGGGACAGTTGATCTCTACGAGCAGTACTTC
-,TRBJ2-1,-,TRBV27,CASSPHGNNEQFF,TGTGCCAGCAGCCCTCACGGGAACAATGAGCAGTTCTTC
TRBD2,TRBJ2-7,-,TRBV2,CASSEAGTLADISYEQYF,TGTGCCAGCAGTGAAGCTGGGACCCTAGCGGACATATCCTACGAGCAGTACTTC
TRBD1,TRBJ1-6,-,TRBV27,CASSFGQGNSPLHF,TGTGCCAGCAGTTTTGGACAGGGTAATTCACCCCTCCACTTT
TRBD1,TRBJ2-7,-,TRBV15,CATSDREPSYEQYF,TGTGCCACCAGCGACAGGGAACCCTCCTACGAGCAGTACTTC
TRBD1,TRBJ1-2,once,TRBV7-9,CASSFYDRGPYGYTF,TGTGCCAGCAGCTTTTATGACAGGGGGCCTTATGGCTACACCTTC
-,TRBJ2-5,-,TRBV19,CASSDRETQYF,TGTGCCAGTAGCGACAGAGAGACCCAGTACTTC
TRBD1,TRBJ2-1,-,TRBV2,CASSVDWEDRGNGQFF,TGTGCCAGCAGTGTGGACTGGGAGGACAGGGGGAATGGGCAGTTCTTC
TRBD1,TRBJ2-2,-,TRBV4-1,CASRQPGQKLSGELFF,TGCGCCAGCAGACAACCGGGACAGAAGTTATCCGGGGAGCTGTTTTTT